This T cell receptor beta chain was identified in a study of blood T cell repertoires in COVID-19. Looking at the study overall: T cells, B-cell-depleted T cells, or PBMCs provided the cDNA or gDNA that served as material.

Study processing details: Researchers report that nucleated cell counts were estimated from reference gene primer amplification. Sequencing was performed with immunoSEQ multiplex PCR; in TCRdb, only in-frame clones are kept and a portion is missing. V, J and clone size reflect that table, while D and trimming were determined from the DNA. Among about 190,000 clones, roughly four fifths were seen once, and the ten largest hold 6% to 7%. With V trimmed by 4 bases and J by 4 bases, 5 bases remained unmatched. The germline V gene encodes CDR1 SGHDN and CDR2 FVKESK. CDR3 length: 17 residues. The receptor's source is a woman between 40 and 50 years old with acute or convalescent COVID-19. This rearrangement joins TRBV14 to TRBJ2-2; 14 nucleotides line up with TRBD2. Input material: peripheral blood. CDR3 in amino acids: CASSPGGLAGVTGELFF. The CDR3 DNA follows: TGTGCCAGCAGCCCGGGGGGACTAGCGGGAGTCACCGGGGAGCTGTTTTTT.